This T cell receptor (beta chain) was obtained from a study of beta chain features in type 1 diabetes. Every bit of the isolated RNA underwent reverse transcription, so sequencing read expressed TCRB transcripts. Sequenced naive, central memory and regulatory T cell samples produced an average of about 3.7 million reads. Data came from immunoSEQ multiplex PCR; TCRdb stores just in-frame clones and leaves some out. The table records roughly 730,000 clones, around an eighth of them present only once. Comment on this clone: Its antigen is unidentified. The sample holds other DNA sequences that translate to the same CDR3.

Over 98% purity was reached by all sorted populations. Germline V gene sequence: CDR1 SQVTM, CDR2 ANQGSEA. The CDR3 has 16 amino acids. Trimming removed 1 base from V and 5 bases from J; junction bases left unmatched: 7. General study results and limits: Among patients with Type 1 diabetes, TCRB CDR3s were moderately but significantly shorter in every one of the four CD4+ subsets. Among patients, naive, central memory and Treg TCRB repertoires appeared more similar than among healthy donors. Junctions at VDJ sites from type 1 diabetes patients had fewer insertions and more deletions.

The clonotype originates from a man aged 18 to 30 with type 1 diabetes. The sample taken for sequencing was naive CD4+ T cells from blood. This sequence joins TRBV29-1 and TRBJ2-3; 12 nucleotides align to TRBD2. DNA of the CDR3: TGCAGCGTTGAAGTGCTAGCGGGGGGGCTTGGAGATACGCAGTATTTT. Translating it yields CSVEVLAGGLGDTQYF.